This TCR beta chain was retrieved from a study of blood T cell repertoires in COVID-19. For the study at large: The origin of the acute and convalescent COVID-19 samples was the United States, Italy and Spain.

Sequenced by immunoSEQ multiplex PCR; TCRdb stores in-frame clones only, minus some. The table lists approximately 74,000 clones, around 88% of them singletons. The CDR3 extends over 15 amino acids. Germline V gives CDR1 MGHRA, CDR2 YSYEKL. V lost 0 bases and J lost 6, with 14 bases in between. The sequenced material came from peripheral blood. The gene calls are TRBV4-1 and TRBJ2-5, with a tentative D call TRBD1 (6 bases). The receptor's source is a woman over 75 with active or convalescent COVID-19. CDR3 amino acids: CASSQDQNRVKTQYF. DNA for the CDR3: TGCGCCAGCAGCCAAGACCAAAACAGGGTGAAGACCCAGTACTTC.